This note documents a single TCR beta chain sequence. Its antigen has not been determined. No qualities accompany the bases; no much larger clone lies one base away. These data are taken from a study of blood T cell repertoires in COVID-19 (dated by TCRdb to the early 2020s). About the full investigation: Samples from collaborators originated in the United States, Italy and Spain and spanned both the acute and convalescent phases of COVID-19. The material from the prospective study consisted of cDNA or gDNA derived from T cells, B-cell-depleted T cells, or PBMCs. The dataset comprised deeply sampled blood TCRbeta repertoires from subjects exposed to, actively infected with, or recovered from COVID-19. A freely available public database, intended as a resource for researchers studying the immune response to SARS-CoV-2, is where the repertoires were released. Samples came from the ongoing ImmuneRACE study (first 160 participants) plus 1,254 subjects from 6 global collaborators. Sample metadata almost always included a de-identified subject ID, COVID-19 status, age in years and sex. Where available, HLA class I and class II types were taken from metadata supplied by the sample provider and were not determined by assay-based typing. Paper-wide results and their limitations: The quantity of clinical and demographic metadata differed by source and by participant and was supplied without curation.

The immunoSEQ Assay, a bias-controlled multiplex PCR, was used to amplify TCRbeta CDR3 regions from genomic DNA. In the authors' own workflow: Nucleated cell counts per sample were estimated from amplification of reference gene primers within the assay. Sequence reads were collapsed and filtered to measure the absolute abundance of every unique TCRbeta CDR3 rearrangement. For each sample, productive Simpson clonality was calculated as the square root of Simpson's diversity index across productive rearrangements. What TCRdb holds here is the immuneACCESS table cut down to in-frame rearrangements. Part of the clones is not present; checked against another copy, under half of the missing clones reflect an unresolved V gene, and the others are unexplained. For V, J and clone size, that table is used; D and trimming come from the DNA. Present in this sample are 150,000 to 200,000 clones, approximately 87% of which were seen just once. More than 20% of the sample is in the top ten clones.

According to the germline V gene, CDR1 reads SGHVS and CDR2 reads FNYEAQ. Between the V and J ends, shortened by 1 base and 0 bases respectively, the junction contains 6 bases. Measured from the cysteine to the phenylalanine, the CDR3 is 14 residues long. The only DNA kept is the CDR3, 42 bases in frame from the first base. Each collaborating institution followed its own protocols to collect whole blood in K2EDTA tubes. For TCRbeta analysis, collaborators shipped samples as frozen whole blood, isolated PBMCs, or DNA extracted from either of those sample types. Sequencing input: peripheral blood. The sequence was collected from a man aged 70-80 years with active or convalescent COVID-19. The rearranged chain carries TRBV7-6 and TRBJ1-1; the D gene is possibly TRBD1, with 5 bases matching. Here is the DNA: TGTGCCAGCAGCTTAGGACAGTTGAACACTGAAGCTTTCTTT. It translates as CASSLGQLNTEAFF.